Following are 6 T cell receptor beta chains from one sample sequenced in a study of cytomegalovirus exposure and HLA in healthy donors. With 60 Vbeta and 13 Jbeta primers, the PCR was carried out. Repertoires were generated with immunoSEQ multiplex PCR, while TCRdb's copy carries only in-frame clones and drops some. Here the sample spans 150,000 to 200,000 clones, approximately 80% being singletons. Material: PBMCs. The receptors were sampled from a middle-aged woman in good health and CMV-seropositive.

This clone turned up a few times. The chain carries TRBV28 and TRBJ1-5; D gene uncertain. V lost 7 bases to trimming and J lost 3 bases, with 13 bases between them. CDR1 MDHEN and CDR2 SYDVKM come from the germline V gene. This CDR3 has 14 amino acids. The CDR3, as DNA: TGTGCCAGCACCCCGTTACTTTCCAATCAGCCCCAGCATTTT. This gives the protein CASTPLLSNQPQHF.

The V call is TRBV20-1, the J call TRBJ2-7; tentatively, D is TRBD2 (5 bases). V was clipped by 4 bases and J by 7 bases, with 11 bases between them. Looked up from germline, CDR1 is DFQATT and CDR2 is SNEGSKA (reference sequence). The CDR3 runs to 11 residues. The CDR3 coding sequence is TGCAGTGCTAATAGCCGGGAAGAGCAGTACTTC. Its translation is CSANSREEQYF.

In the case of this clone: Other nucleotide sequences from this sample produce the same CDR3. This chain links TRBV18 with TRBJ1-1; 9 bases are a match to TRBD1. This CDR3 has 13 residues. From germline, CDR1 is KGHSH and CDR2 LQKENI. The V gene end was trimmed by 5 bases and the J gene end by 4 bases; junction bases not matched to a gene: 2. The CDR3 coding sequence is TGTGCCAGCTCATCGGACAGGGGCACTGAAGCTTTCTTT. As protein: CASSSDRGTEAFF.

V gene TRBV28 combines with J gene TRBJ1-6; D is uncertain. CDR3 size: 17 residues. Deletions cut 8 bases from V and 0 bases from J, with 17 bases between. CDR1 and CDR2 from the germline V gene are MDHEN and SYDVKM. CDR3 in DNA: TGTGCCAGCCACGGGAAGGACGGGAGCTCCTATAATTCACCCCTCCACTTT. Translated, it gives CASHGKDGSSYNSPLHF.

This sequence joins TRBV6-6 and TRBJ2-7; a possible D gene is TRBD1 (5 bases). The CDR3 runs to 12 residues. V gave up 6 bases and J gave up 3 bases, with 9 bases separating them. The germline CDR1 and CDR2 sequences are MNHNY and SVGAGI (reference sequence). In DNA form, the CDR3 reads TGTGCCAGCAGCTTAGACAGCTACGAGCAGTACTTC. This sequence encodes CASSLDSYEQYF.

This sequence joins TRBV11-3 and TRBJ2-3; 7 bases align to TRBD1. This CDR3 is built from 16 residues. Germline CDR1 and CDR2: SGHNT and YENEEA. The ends lost 2 bases at V and 0 bases at J; junction bases unmatched: 5. The CDR3 loop reads CASSLRQGASTDTQYF. The CDR3 nucleotides are TGTGCCAGCAGCTTACGACAGGGTGCTAGCACAGATACGCAGTATTTT. The entire variable domain, with the rest obtained from reference TRBV11-3 and TRBJ2-3, is as follows: EAGVVQSPRYKIIEKKQPVAFWCNPISGHNTLYWYLQNLGQGPELLIRYENEEAVDDSQLPKDRFSAERLKGVDSTLKIQPAELGDSAVYLCASSLRQGASTDTQYFGPGTRLTVL.